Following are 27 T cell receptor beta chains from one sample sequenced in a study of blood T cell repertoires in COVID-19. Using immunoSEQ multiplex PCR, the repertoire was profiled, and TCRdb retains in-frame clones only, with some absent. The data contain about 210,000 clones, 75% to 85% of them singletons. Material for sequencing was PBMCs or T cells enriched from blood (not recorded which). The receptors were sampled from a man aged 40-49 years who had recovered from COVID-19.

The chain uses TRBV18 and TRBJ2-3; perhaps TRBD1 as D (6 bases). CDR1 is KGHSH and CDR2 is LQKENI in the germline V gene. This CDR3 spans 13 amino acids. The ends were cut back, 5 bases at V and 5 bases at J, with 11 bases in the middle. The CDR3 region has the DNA TGTGCCAGCTCATTCCCAGGGGAAGATACGCAGTATTTT. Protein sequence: CASSFPGEDTQYF.

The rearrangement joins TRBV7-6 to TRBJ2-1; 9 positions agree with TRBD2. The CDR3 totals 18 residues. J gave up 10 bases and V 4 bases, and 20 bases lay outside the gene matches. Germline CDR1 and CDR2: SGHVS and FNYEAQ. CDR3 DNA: TGTGCCAGCAGCTCCCCCGAAGAACTAGCGGGTGTGCGGTCAGAGCAGTTCTTC. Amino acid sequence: CASSSPEELAGVRSEQFF.

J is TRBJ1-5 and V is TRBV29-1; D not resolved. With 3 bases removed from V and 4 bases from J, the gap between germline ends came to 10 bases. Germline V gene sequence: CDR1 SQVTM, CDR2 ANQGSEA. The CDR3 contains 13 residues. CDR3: CSVDEGSNQPQHF. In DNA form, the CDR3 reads TGCAGCGTTGATGAGGGTTCGAATCAGCCCCAGCATTTT.

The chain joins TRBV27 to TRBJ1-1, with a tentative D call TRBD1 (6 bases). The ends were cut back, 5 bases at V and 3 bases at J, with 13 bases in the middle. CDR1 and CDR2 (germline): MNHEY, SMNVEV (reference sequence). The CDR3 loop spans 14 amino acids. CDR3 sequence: CASSPKGHYTEAFF. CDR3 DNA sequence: TGTGCCAGCAGTCCCAAGGGACATTACACTGAAGCTTTCTTT.

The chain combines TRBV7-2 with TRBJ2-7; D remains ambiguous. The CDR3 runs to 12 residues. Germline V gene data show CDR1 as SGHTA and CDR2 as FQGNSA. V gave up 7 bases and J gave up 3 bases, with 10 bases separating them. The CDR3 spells CASTSGLYEQYF. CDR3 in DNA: TGTGCCAGCACTTCGGGTCTCTACGAGCAGTACTTC.

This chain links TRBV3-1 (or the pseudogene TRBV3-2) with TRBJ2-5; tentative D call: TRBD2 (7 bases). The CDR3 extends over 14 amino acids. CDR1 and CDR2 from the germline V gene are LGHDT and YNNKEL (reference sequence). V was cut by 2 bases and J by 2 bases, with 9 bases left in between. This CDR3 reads CASSQRGGQETQYF. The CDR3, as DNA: TGTGCCAGCAGCCAAAGGGGGGGGCAAGAGACCCAGTACTTC.

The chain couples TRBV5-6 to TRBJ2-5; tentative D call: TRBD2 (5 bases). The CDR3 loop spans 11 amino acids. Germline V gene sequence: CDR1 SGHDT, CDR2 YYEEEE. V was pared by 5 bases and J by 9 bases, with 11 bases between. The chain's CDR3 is CASSSAGPQYF. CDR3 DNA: TGTGCCAGCAGTTCGGCGGGTCCCCAGTACTTC. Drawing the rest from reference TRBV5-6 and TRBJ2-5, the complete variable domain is DAGVTQSPTHLIKTRGQQVTLRCSPKSGHDTVSWYQQALGQGPQFIFQYYEEEERQRGNFPDRFSGHQFPNYSSELNVNALLLGDSALYLCASSSAGPQYFGPGTRLLVL.

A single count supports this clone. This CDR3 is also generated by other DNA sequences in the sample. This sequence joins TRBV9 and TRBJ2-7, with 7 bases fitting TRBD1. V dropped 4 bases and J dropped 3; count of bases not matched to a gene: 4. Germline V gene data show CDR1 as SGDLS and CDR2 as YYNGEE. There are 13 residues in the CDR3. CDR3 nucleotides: TGTGCCAGCAGCCCTAGGGACAGCTACGAGCAGTACTTC. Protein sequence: CASSPRDSYEQYF.

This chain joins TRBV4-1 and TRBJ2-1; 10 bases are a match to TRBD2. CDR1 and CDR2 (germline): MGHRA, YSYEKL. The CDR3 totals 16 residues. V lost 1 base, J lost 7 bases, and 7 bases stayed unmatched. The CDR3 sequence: CASSQGSAGGQNEQFF. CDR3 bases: TGCGCCAGCAGCCAAGGGTCAGCGGGAGGGCAGAATGAGCAGTTCTTC.

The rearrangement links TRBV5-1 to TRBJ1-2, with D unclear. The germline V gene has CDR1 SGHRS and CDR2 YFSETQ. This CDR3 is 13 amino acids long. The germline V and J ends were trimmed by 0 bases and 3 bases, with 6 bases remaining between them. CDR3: CASSLAPDYGYTF. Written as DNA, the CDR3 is TGCGCCAGCAGCTTGGCCCCAGACTATGGCTACACCTTC.

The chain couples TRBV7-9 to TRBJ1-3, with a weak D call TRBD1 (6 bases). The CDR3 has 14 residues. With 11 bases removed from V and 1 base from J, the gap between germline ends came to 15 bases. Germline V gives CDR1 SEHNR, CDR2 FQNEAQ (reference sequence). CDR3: CAGGVTGSGNTIYF. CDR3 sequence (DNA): TGTGCCGGGGGCGTAACAGGGTCTGGAAACACCATATATTTT.

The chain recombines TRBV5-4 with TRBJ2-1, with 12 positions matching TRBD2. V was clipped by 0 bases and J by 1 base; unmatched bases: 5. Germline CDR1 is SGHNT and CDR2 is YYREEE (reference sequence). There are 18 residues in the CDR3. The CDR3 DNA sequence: TGTGCCAGCAGCTTGGCGCTAGCGGGAGGGTCTTCCTACAATGAGCAGTTCTTC. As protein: CASSLALAGGSSYNEQFF.

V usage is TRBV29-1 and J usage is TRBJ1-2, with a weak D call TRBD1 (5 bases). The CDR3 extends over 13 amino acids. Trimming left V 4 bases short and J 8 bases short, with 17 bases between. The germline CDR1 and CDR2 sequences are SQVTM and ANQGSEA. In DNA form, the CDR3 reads TGCAGCGTTGCCTCCGGGACTCACCTCGGCTACACCTTC. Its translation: CSVASGTHLGYTF. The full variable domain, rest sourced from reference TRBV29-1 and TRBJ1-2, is SAVISQKPSRDICQRGTSLTIQCQVDSQVTMMFWYRQQPGQSLTLIATANQGSEATYESGFVIDKFPISRPNLTFSTLTVSNMSPEDSSIYLCSVASGTHLGYTFGSGTRLTVV.

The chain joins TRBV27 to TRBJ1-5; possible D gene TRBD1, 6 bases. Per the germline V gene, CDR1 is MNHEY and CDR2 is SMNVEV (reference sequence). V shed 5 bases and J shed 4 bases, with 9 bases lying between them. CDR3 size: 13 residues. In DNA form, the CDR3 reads TGTGCCAGCAGTCGCCAGGGGAATCAGCCCCAGCATTTT. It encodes CASSRQGNQPQHF.

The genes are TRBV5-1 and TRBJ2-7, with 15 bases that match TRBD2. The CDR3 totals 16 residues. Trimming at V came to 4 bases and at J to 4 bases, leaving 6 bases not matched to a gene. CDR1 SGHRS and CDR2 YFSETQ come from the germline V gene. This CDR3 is CASSAGTSGRLYEQYF. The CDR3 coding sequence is TGCGCCAGCAGCGCTGGGACTAGCGGGAGGCTGTACGAGCAGTACTTC.

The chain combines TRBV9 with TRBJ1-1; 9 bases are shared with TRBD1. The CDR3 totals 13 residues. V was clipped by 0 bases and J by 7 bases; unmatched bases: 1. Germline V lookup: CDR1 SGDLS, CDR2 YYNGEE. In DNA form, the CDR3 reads TGTGCCAGCAGCGTAGAGACAGGGGGTGAAGCTTTCTTT. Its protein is CASSVETGGEAFF. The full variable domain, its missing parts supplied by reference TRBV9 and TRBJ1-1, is DSGVTQTPKHLITATGQRVTLRCSPRSGDLSVYWYQQSLDQGLQFLIQYYNGEERAKGNILERFSAQQFPDLHSELNLSSLELGDSALYFCASSVETGGEAFFGQGTRLTVV.

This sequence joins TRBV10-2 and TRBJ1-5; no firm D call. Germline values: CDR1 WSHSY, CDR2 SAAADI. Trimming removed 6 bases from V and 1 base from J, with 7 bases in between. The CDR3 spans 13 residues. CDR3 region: CASSFLSNQPQHF. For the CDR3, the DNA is TGCGCCAGCAGCTTCCTGAGCAATCAGCCCCAGCATTTT.

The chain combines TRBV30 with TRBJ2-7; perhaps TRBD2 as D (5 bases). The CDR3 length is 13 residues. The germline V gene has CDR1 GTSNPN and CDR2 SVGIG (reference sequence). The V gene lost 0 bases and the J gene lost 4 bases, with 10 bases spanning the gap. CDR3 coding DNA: TGTGCCTGGAGTGTGGTAACGGGATACGAGCAGTACTTC. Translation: CAWSVVTGYEQYF.

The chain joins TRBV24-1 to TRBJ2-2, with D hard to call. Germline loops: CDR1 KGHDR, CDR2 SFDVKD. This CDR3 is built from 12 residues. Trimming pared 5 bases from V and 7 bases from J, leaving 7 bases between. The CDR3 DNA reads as TGTGCCACCAGTGTATCCGGCGGGGAGCTGTTTTTT. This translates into CATSVSGGELFF.

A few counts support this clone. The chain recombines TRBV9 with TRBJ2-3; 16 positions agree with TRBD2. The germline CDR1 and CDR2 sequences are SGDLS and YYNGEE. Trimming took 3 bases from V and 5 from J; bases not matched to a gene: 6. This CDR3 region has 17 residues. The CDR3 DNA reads TGTGCCAGCAGCGCGGGACTAGCGGGAGGGGGAAGAGATACGCAGTATTTT. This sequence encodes CASSAGLAGGGRDTQYF.

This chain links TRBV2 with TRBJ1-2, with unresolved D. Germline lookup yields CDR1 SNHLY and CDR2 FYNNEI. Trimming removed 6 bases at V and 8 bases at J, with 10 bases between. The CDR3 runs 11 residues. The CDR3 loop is CASSSGRGYTF. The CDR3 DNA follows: TGTGCCAGCAGCAGCGGCCGGGGCTACACCTTC. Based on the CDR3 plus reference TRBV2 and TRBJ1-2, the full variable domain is EPEVTQTPSHQVTQMGQEVILRCVPISNHLYFYWYRQILGQKVEFLVSFYNNEISEKSEIFDDQFSVERPDGSNFTLKIRSTKLEDSAMYFCASSSGRGYTFGSGTRLTVV.

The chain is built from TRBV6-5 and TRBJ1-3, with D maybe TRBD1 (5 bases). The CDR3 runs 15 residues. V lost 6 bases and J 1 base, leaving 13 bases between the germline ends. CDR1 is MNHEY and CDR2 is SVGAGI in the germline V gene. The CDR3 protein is CASSKDGGSGNTIYF. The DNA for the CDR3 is TGTGCCAGCAGCAAGGACGGGGGTTCTGGAAACACCATATATTTT.

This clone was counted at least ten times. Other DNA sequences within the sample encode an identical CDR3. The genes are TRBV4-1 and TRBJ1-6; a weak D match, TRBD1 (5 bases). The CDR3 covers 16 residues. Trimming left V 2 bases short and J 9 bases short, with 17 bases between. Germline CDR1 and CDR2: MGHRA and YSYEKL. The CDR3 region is CASSQNSRVQGSPLHF. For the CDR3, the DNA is TGCGCCAGCAGCCAAAACTCCCGGGTCCAGGGTTCACCCCTCCACTTT.

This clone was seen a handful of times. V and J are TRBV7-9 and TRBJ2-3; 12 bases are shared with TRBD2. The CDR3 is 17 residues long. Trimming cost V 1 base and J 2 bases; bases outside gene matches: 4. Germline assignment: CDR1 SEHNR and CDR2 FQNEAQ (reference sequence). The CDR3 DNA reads TGTGCCAGCAGCTTAGGACTAGCGGGGGTAGTCACAGATACGCAGTATTTT. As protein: CASSLGLAGVVTDTQYF. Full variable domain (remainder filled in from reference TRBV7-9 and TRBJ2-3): DTGVSQNPRHKITKRGQNVTFRCDPISEHNRLYWYRQTLGQGPEFLTYFQNEAQLEKSRLLSDRFSAERPKGSFSTLEIQRTEQGDSAMYLCASSLGLAGVVTDTQYFGPGTRLTVL.

The CDR3 coding sequence is TGTGCCAGCAGTGTTTCGGGAACCCAGCATTTT. Amino acids: CASSVSGTQHF. V usage is TRBV2 and J usage is TRBJ1-5; D gene unclear. CDR3 length equals 11 residues. V was trimmed by 4 bases and J by 11 bases, leaving 9 bases between them. Germline V CDR1 and CDR2: SNHLY, FYNNEI.

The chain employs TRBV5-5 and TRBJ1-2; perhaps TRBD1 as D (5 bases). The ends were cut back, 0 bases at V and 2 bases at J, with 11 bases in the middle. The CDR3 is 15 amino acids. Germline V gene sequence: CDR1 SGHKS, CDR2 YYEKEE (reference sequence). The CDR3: CASSLAWAGNYGYTF. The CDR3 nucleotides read TGTGCCAGCAGCTTGGCCTGGGCAGGGAACTATGGCTACACCTTC.

CDR3 sequence: CASSDMRGYTF. The DNA for the CDR3 is TGTGCCAGCAGTGATATGCGCGGCTACACCTTC. The V call is TRBV6-1, the J call TRBJ1-2; no clear D. The ends were cut back, 3 bases at V and 8 bases at J, with 7 bases in the middle. The CDR3 is 11 amino acids. Germline loops: CDR1 MNHNS, CDR2 SASEGT.